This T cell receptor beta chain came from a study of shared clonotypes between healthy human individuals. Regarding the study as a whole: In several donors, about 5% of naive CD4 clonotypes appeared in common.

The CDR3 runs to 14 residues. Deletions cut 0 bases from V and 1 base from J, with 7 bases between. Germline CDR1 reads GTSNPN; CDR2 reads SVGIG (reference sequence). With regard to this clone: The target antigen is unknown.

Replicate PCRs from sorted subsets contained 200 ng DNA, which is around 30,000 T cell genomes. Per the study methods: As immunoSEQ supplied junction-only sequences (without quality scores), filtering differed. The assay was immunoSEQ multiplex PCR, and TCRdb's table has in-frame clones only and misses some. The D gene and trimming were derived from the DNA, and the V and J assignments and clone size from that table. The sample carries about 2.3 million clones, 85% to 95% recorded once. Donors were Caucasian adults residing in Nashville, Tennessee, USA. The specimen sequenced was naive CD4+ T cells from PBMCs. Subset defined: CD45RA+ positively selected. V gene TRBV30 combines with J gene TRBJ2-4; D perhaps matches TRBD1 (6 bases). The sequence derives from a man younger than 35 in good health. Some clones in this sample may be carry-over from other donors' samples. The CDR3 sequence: CAWSVQGAKNIQYF. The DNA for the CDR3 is TGTGCCTGGAGTGTTCAGGGGGCCAAAAACATTCAGTACTTC.